The rows below give T cell receptor beta chains drawn from one sample of a study of T cell clonotyping in hematopoietic cell transplantation. Sequencing was performed with immunoSEQ multiplex PCR; in TCRdb, only in-frame clones are kept and a portion is missing. There are about 8,000 clones in the sample; roughly 76% occur only once, and about 4.8% lies in the top ten. The sample in question was peripheral blood mononuclear cells, obtained 180 days after allogeneic stem cell transplant. These receptors came from a female patient in her fifties or sixties who had an allogeneic stem cell transplant from an unrelated donor, so the T cells may come from the graft donor. Some clones in this sample may be carry-over from other donors' samples. Both conserved end residues are part of each CDR3. A D gene is named only where the DNA matches it firmly. For some rows the clone size is stated as once, few or many, or as a class when expanded; others skip it.

j_gene,d_gene,v_gene,abundance,CDR3aa,CDR3nt
TRBJ1-4,.,TRBV19,.,CASSSWAANNEKLFF,TGTGCCAGTAGTTCGTGGGCAGCTAATAATGAAAAACTGTTTTTT
TRBJ1-2,TRBD1,TRBV4-1,.,CASSQRPLRTGGGYTF,TGTGCCAGCAGCCAAAGACCCCTCCGGACAGGTGGGGGCTACACCTTC
TRBJ1-6,.,TRBV30,.,CAWRIPQARANSPLHF,TGTGCCTGGAGGATACCCCAGGCGAGGGCGAATTCACCCCTCCACTTT
TRBJ1-2,.,TRBV5-8,.,CASSVTVTLLNYGYTF,TGTGCCAGCAGCGTAACCGTTACACTTCTTAACTATGGCTACACCTTC
TRBJ2-3,.,TRBV4-2,.,CASSQAADGREDTQYF,TGTGCCAGCAGCCAAGCGGCTGATGGAAGGGAGGATACGCAGTATTTT
TRBJ1-2,.,TRBV28,few,CASALGGYGYTF,TGTGCCAGCGCGCTCGGCGGGTATGGCTACACCTTC
TRBJ1-1,TRBD1,TRBV28,.,CASSLGTGEAFF,TGTGCCAGCAGCCTAGGGACAGGGGAAGCTTTCTTT
TRBJ2-2,.,TRBV30,.,CAWSGWTKTADTGELFF,TGTGCCTGGAGTGGCTGGACGAAGACAGCCGACACCGGGGAGCTGTTTTTT
TRBJ2-7,.,TRBV21-1,.,CASSKARDRGHEQYF,TGTGCCAGCAGCAAAGCGCGAGACAGGGGCCACGAGCAGTACTTC
TRBJ2-7,TRBD1,TRBV7-9,.,CASSRLTGTGMIYEQYF,TGTGCCAGCAGCAGACTAACCGGGACAGGCATGATCTACGAGCAGTACTTC
TRBJ1-6,TRBD1,TRBV2,.,CASSDRGGAYNSPLHF,TGTGCCAGCAGCGACAGGGGGGGAGCCTATAATTCACCCCTCCACTTT
TRBJ1-6,.,TRBV5-6,.,CASSLEPNSPLHF,TGTGCCAGCAGCTTGGAGCCGAATTCACCCCTCCACTTT
TRBJ2-7,.,TRBV9,once,CASSAGPRQYEQYF,TGTGCCAGCAGCGCTGGGCCGCGACAATACGAGCAGTACTTC
TRBJ2-1,TRBD1,TRBV27,.,CASSLRQGGNEQFF,TGTGCCAGCAGTCTCCGACAGGGGGGTAATGAGCAGTTCTTC
TRBJ2-3,.,TRBV5-8,.,CASSLGTPSF,TGTGCCAGCAGCTTGGGAACCCCGTCTTTT
TRBJ2-5,.,TRBV6-6,.,CASSYPQETQYF,TGTGCCAGCAGTTACCCCCAAGAGACCCAGTACTTC
TRBJ1-2,TRBD1,TRBV27,.,CASSLEGQGIYGYTF,TGTGCCAGCAGTTTAGAGGGACAGGGAATCTATGGCTACACCTTC
TRBJ1-4,.,TRBV5-4,.,CASSSRGGRRTNEKLFF,TGTGCCAGCAGCTCACGGGGGGGGAGAAGGACTAATGAAAAACTGTTTTTT
TRBJ2-7,TRBD1,TRBV2,.,CASRTGTGARMSF,TGTGCCAGCAGGACCGGGACAGGGGCCCGTATGTCCTTC
TRBJ2-3,.,TRBV11-2,.,CASSLELEAGRRGTQYF,TGTGCCAGCAGCTTAGAGTTAGAAGCGGGGCGCAGGGGTACGCAGTATTTT
TRBJ1-5,.,TRBV4-3,.,CASSQDGQSAGGQPQHF,TGCGCCAGCAGCCAAGATGGTCAGTCGGCAGGCGGTCAGCCCCAGCATTTT
TRBJ2-3,.,TRBV4-3,.,CASSKMGERTDTQYF,TGCGCCAGCAGTAAGATGGGGGAGCGCACAGATACGCAGTATTTT
TRBJ2-3,TRBD2,TRBV7-6,once,CASSSSGRNTQYF,TGTGCCAGCAGCTCTAGCGGGAGGAATACGCAGTATTTT
TRBJ2-7,.,TRBV7-2,.,CASSLGRAGSSYEQYF,TGTGCCAGCAGCTTAGGTAGGGCGGGAAGCTCCTACGAGCAGTACTTC
TRBJ1-2,.,TRBV4-3,.,CASSQDLEVGYTF,TGCGCCAGCAGCCAAGACTTGGAGGTTGGCTACACCTTC
TRBJ1-1,.,TRBV6-5,.,CASSYARNTEAFF,TGTGCCAGCAGTTACGCGAGGAACACTGAAGCTTTCTTT
TRBJ2-7,.,TRBV27,.,CASSLTGYAYEQYF,TGTGCCAGCAGTTTAACTGGATACGCCTACGAGCAGTACTTC
TRBJ2-7,.,TRBV14,.,CASSQDRANPYYEQYF,TGTGCCAGCAGCCAAGATCGCGCTAACCCATACTACGAGCAGTACTTC
TRBJ1-2,.,TRBV30,.,CAWSLNYGYTF,TGTGCCTGGAGTCTCAACTATGGCTACACCTTC
TRBJ2-1,.,TRBV6-5,.,CASSYSTDNEQFF,TGTGCCAGCAGTTACTCGACCGACAATGAGCAGTTCTTC
TRBJ2-7,.,TRBV4-1,once,CASSLSPGPYEQYF,TGCGCCAGCAGCCTCTCACCGGGCCCCTACGAGCAGTACTTC
TRBJ1-1,TRBD1,TRBV7-9,.,CASSLDVTGGLEAFF,TGTGCCAGCAGCTTAGACGTGACAGGGGGATTAGAAGCTTTCTTT